This T cell receptor beta chain came from a study of HIV-infected patients and healthy controls. CDR3 length equals 13 residues. Between the trimmed V and J ends, which lost 4 bases and 2 bases, there was a span of 7 bases. Per germline, CDR1 SGHDT and CDR2 YYEEEE. TCRdb re-called the 5' RACE reads with MiXCR, one entry per CDR3 protein. The table shows about 64,000 distinct CDR3 sequences, with approximately 21% occurring only once. The V and J genes are TRBV5-6 and TRBJ1-5; D remains unclear. Sequenced input: CD4+ T cells from blood. The origin of this receptor is a human donor in good health. CDR3: CASSGGGNQPQHF. CDR3 sequence (DNA): TGTGCCAGCAGCGGTGGTGGCAATCAGCCCCAGCATTTT.